The clone carrying this T cell receptor (beta chain) was picked up a small number of times. Authors' processing steps: Reference gene primer amplification gave nucleated cell count estimates. Only in-frame clones appear in the TCRdb table, and some are missing; sequencing was by immunoSEQ multiplex PCR. Clone size and the V and J calls come from that table; the DNA yielded D and trimming. In the table there are around 250,000 clones, approximately 82% of which are singletons. V gave up 2 bases and J gave up 4 bases, with 8 bases separating them. There are 13 residues in the CDR3. Germline V gene sequence: CDR1 SGHAT, CDR2 FQNNGV. The sample belongs to a study of blood T cell repertoires in COVID-19.

Input material: peripheral blood. V usage is TRBV11-2 and J usage is TRBJ1-1, with D possibly matching TRBD1 (5 bases). The TCR sequence derives from a man older than 75 with acute or convalescent COVID-19. The CDR3: CASSLTGRTEAFF. The CDR3 region has the DNA TGTGCCAGCAGCTTAACAGGACGCACTGAAGCTTTCTTT.